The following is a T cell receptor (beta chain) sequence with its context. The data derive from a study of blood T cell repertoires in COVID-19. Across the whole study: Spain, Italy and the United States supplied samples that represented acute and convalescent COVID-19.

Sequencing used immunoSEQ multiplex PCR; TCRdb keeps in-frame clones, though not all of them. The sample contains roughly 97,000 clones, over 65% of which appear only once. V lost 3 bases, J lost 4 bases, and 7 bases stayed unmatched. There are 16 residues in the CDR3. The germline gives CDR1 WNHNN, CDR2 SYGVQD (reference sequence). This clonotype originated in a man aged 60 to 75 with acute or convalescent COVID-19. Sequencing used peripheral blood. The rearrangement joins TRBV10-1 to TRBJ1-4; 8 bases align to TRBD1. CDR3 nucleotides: TGCGCCAGCAGTGATTTCGGAACAGGGGGTAATGAAAAACTGTTTTTT. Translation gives CASSDFGTGGNEKLFF.